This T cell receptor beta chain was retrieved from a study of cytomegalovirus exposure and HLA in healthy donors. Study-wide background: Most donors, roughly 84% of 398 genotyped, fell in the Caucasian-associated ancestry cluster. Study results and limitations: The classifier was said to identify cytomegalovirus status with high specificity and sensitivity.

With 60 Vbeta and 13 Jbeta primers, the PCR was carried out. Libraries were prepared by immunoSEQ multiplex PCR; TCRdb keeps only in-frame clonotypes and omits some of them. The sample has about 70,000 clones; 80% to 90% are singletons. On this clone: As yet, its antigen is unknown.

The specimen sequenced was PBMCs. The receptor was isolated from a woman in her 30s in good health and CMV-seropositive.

The CDR3 sequence: CASSWAERVTYNEQFF. The CDR3 nucleotides read TGTGCCAGCAGTTGGGCGGAGAGGGTCACGTACAATGAGCAGTTCTTC. The gene calls are TRBV6-7 and TRBJ2-1; perhaps TRBD2 as D (5 bases). TRBV6-7 is an ORF; its function is uncertain. Trimming removed 4 bases from V and 4 bases from J, with 17 bases in between. The CDR3 has 16 amino acids.